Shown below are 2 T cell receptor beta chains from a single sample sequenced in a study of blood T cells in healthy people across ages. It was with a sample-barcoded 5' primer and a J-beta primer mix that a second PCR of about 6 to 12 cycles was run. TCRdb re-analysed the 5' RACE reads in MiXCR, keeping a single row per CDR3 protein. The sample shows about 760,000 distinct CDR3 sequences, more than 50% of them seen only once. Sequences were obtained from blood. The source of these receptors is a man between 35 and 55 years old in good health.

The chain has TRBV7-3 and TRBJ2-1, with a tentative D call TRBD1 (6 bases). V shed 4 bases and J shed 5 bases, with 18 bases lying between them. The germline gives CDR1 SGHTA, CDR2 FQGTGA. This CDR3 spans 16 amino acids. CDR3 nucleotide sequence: TGTGCCAGCAGCTCTCGCCCAACCAGGGGTCACAATGAGCAGTTCTTC. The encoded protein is CASSSRPTRGHNEQFF. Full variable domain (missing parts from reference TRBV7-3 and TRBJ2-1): GAGVSQTPSNKVTEKGKYVELRCDPISGHTALYWYRQSLGQGPEFLIYFQGTGAADDSGLPNDRFFAVRPEGSVSTLKIQRTERGDSAVYLCASSSRPTRGHNEQFFGPGTRLTVL.

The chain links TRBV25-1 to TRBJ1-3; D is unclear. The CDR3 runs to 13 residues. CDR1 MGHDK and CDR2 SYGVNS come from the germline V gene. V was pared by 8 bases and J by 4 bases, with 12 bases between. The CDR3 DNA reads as TGTGCCAGCTCGAGCCGGCAGGGAAACACCATATATTTT. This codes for CASSSRQGNTIYF.